The entry that follows covers one TCR beta chain sequence. This may stem from a read error, because a much larger clone lies one nucleotide away. The source of the sample is a study of tumor and adjacent non-tumor tissue in lung cancer. Whole-study context: Aged roughly 30 to 76 years, patients included more than nine men and a handful of women with stage I to III disease.

RNA was extracted from bulk tissue without any cell sorting. The library came from three nested PCR rounds adapted from ARM-PCR protocols. MiXCR, applied by TCRdb to the multiplex PCR reads, yields one record per CDR3 protein. The sample holds approximately 86,000 distinct CDR3 sequences, approximately 77% seen once. CDR3 size: 15 residues. Germline loops: CDR1 MDHEN, CDR2 SYDVKM. Sequencing used lung tumor tissue. V usage is TRBV28 and J usage is TRBJ2-7; 8 bases agree with TRBD2. This sequence originates from a woman aged 40 to 55 with non-small cell lung cancer. The CDR3 coding sequence is TGTGCCAGCAATTTAAGAGGAGCGGGAGTACGCGAGCAGTACTTC. Amino acids: CASNLRGAGVREQYF.